The subject of this entry is one TCR beta chain. Random hexamers were used to reverse transcribe roughly 0.45 to 1 ug of RNA. Amplification of the TCR beta CDR3 was carried out by immunoSEQ multiplex PCR, which spanned a total of 54 Vbeta and 13 Jbeta segments. MiXCR, run by TCRdb on the immunoSEQ multiplex PCR reads, gives a single entry per CDR3 protein. The profile shows over 80,000 distinct CDR3 sequences, around 93% of them singletons. Isolation of CD8+ and CD4+ T cells was performed negatively, whereas enrichment of TEMRA cells was done by FACS. The data stem from a study of CD8 T cells in Susac syndrome. Trimming removed 6 bases from V and 6 bases from J; junction bases left unmatched: 7. From germline, CDR1 is MNHNS and CDR2 SASEGT. This CDR3 is built from 13 residues.

This sequence joins TRBV6-1 and TRBJ1-1; TRBD1 matches at 7 bases. Sequencing input: CD8+ T cells from PBMCs. The receptor comes from a human donor in good health. This CDR3 is CASSPRRGPEAFF. Written as DNA, the CDR3 is TGTGCCAGCAGCCCCCGGAGGGGGCCTGAAGCTTTCTTT.